This is a list of T cell receptor beta chains from one sample in a study of Tregs in tolerant kidney transplant recipients. Assay used: immunoSEQ multiplex PCR; TCRdb lists only in-frame clones, some missing. The sample lists around 16,000 clones, approximately 92% seen once, with 10% to 15% in the top ten. Input material: CD8+ T cells from blood. The receptors shown here come from a human donor in good health. Both conserved end residues are part of each CDR3. The D gene is left open where the match is weak. Clone size appears in some rows only: once, few, many, or a class for an expanded clone.

NA,NA,TRBV6-6,TRBJ2-3,TGTGCCAGCAGTTACTACAGCACAGATACGCAGTATTTT,CASSYYSTDTQYF
TRBD1,NA,TRBV7-9,TRBJ1-2,TGTGCCAGCAGCTTAGGGGACAGGGGCGGTGGCTACACCTTC,CASSLGDRGGGYTF
TRBD2,once,TRBV27,TRBJ2-7,TGTGCCAGCAGCTTGAGGACTAGCGGGACCTACGAGCAGTACTTC,CASSLRTSGTYEQYF
NA,NA,TRBV4-1,TRBJ2-3,TGCGCCAGCAGCCACCTAAGGGGCACAGATACGCAGTATTTT,CASSHLRGTDTQYF
NA,few,TRBV9,TRBJ2-3,TGTGCCAGCAGCGAGGGGACGGGGTTGAACACAGATACGCAGTATTTT,CASSEGTGLNTDTQYF
NA,NA,TRBV29-1,TRBJ1-2,TGCAGCGTTGAAGCGGGGCCTACCACTAACTATGGCTACACCTTC,CSVEAGPTTNYGYTF
TRBD2,NA,TRBV27,TRBJ2-7,TGTGCCAGCAGTCCCACGGGGACTAGCGGACCCTACGAGCAGTACTTC,CASSPTGTSGPYEQYF
NA,NA,TRBV2,TRBJ1-4,TGTGCCAGCATAGGGGAGGGGATCTCAAATGAAAAACTGTTTTTT,CASIGEGISNEKLFF
TRBD1,NA,TRBV30,TRBJ2-7,TGTGCCTGGAGTGGAGGACAGGGGGCCTACGAGCAGTACTTC,CAWSGGQGAYEQYF
TRBD1,NA,TRBV5-1,TRBJ2-7,TGCGCCAGCAGCTTCGAGACAGGGAGTGTTTTCGAGCAGTACTTC,CASSFETGSVFEQYF
NA,NA,TRBV5-1,TRBJ1-3,TGCGCCAGCAGCTCCGCGTATGGGACATCTGGAAACACCATATATTTT,CASSSAYGTSGNTIYF
NA,NA,TRBV5-4,TRBJ2-5,TGTGCCAGCAGCCATAACTTTGAGGACCTAGAAGAGACCCAGTACTTC,CASSHNFEDLEETQYF
NA,NA,TRBV9,TRBJ2-7,TGTGCCAGCAGCGTAGCGGGGGCGGCCCACGGGGAGCAGTACTTC,CASSVAGAAHGEQYF
NA,NA,TRBV5-6,TRBJ2-7,TGTGCCAGCAGCCCGACAGCAATGGGTCGTCAGTACTTC,CASSPTAMGRQYF
TRBD2,NA,TRBV2,TRBJ2-5,TGTGCCAGCATAAAGCGGGAGGGGATGCGGCAAGAGACCCAGTACTTC,CASIKREGMRQETQYF
NA,NA,TRBV14,TRBJ2-7,TGTGCCAGCAGCCAGGGGAGCATCTACGAGCAGTACTTC,CASSQGSIYEQYF
NA,NA,TRBV4-1,TRBJ2-7,TGCGCCAGCAGCCAATCTTATCTGAGCTCCTACGAGCAGTACTTC,CASSQSYLSSYEQYF
NA,once,TRBV5-6,TRBJ2-1,TGTGCCAGCAGCAGACAGGTCCATGAGCAGTTCTTC,CASSRQVHEQFF
NA,NA,TRBV10-3,TRBJ1-5,TGTGCCATCTCGGTCCATCAGGGGAGCAATCAGCCCCAGCATTTT,CAISVHQGSNQPQHF
NA,NA,TRBV30,TRBJ1-1,TGTGCCTGGAGCCCTGGTCGGGGGGCGGAGGGAGCTTTCTTT,CAWSPGRGAEGAFF
NA,NA,TRBV5-1,TRBJ2-5,TGCGCCAGCAGCCCTCGGGGGCGAGAGACCCAGTACTTC,CASSPRGRETQYF
TRBD2,NA,TRBV27,TRBJ2-7,TGTGCCACCTCAGCGGGAGGGTACGAGCAGTACTTC,CATSAGGYEQYF
NA,NA,TRBV30,TRBJ2-2,TGTGCCTGGAGTTCTCGGCGGGACTTAAGTCCTGCCGGGGAGCTGTTTTTT,CAWSSRRDLSPAGELFF